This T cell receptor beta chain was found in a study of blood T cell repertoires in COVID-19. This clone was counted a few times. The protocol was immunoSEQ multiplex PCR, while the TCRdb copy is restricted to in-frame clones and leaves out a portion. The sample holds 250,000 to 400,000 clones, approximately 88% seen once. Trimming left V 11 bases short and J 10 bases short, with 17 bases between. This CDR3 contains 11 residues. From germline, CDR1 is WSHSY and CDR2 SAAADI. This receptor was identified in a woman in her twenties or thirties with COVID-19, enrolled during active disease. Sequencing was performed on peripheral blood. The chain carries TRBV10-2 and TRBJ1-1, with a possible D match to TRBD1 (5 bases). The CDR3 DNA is TGCGCCTCAAGGGGCCCTGGGCGAGCTTTCTTT. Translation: CASRGPGRAFF.